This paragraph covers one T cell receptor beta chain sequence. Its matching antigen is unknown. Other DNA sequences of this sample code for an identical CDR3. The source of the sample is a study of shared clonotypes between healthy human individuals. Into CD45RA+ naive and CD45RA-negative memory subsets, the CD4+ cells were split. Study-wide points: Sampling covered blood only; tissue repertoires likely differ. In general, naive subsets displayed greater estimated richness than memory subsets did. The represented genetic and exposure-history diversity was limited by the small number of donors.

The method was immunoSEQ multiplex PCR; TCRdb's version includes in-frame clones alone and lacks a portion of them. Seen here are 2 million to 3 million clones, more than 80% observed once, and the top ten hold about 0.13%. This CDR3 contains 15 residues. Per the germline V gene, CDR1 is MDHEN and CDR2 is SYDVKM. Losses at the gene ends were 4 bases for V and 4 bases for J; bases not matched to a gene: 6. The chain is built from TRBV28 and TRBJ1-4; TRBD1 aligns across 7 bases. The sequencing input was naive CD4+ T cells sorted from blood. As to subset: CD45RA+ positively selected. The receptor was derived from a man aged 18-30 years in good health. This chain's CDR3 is CASSSPGQFNEKLFF. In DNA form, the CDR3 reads TGTGCCAGCAGTTCGCCGGGACAGTTTAATGAAAAACTGTTTTTT.